One and the same sample provided the 21 T cell receptor beta chains below, sequenced in a study of T cells in localized non-small cell lung cancer. Repertoires were generated with immunoSEQ multiplex PCR, while TCRdb's copy carries only in-frame clones and drops some. The top ten clones hold around 4% of a sample with about 19,000 clones, 75% to 95% of them seen once. Sequencing was performed on peripheral blood, taken before any cancer treatment. These receptors all come from a male donor at least 60 years old with stage I squamous cell lung carcinoma.

V gene TRBV28 combines with J gene TRBJ1-2; no clear D gene. Germline CDR1 MDHEN, CDR2 SYDVKM. V lost 7 bases to trimming and J lost 2 bases, with 8 bases between them. The CDR3 consists of 12 residues. DNA for the CDR3: TGTGCCAGCAAGAGCCTCAACTATGGCTACACCTTC. This gives the protein CASKSLNYGYTF.

This clone was recorded once. This sequence joins TRBV4-3 and TRBJ2-1; 10 bases line up with TRBD2. Germline V CDR1 and CDR2: LGHNA, YSLEER. Unmatched junction bases numbered 4, after V lost 4 bases and J lost 7 bases. The CDR3 loop spans 14 amino acids. The CDR3 spells CASSRTSGGNEQFF. In nucleotides, the CDR3 is TGCGCCAGCAGCCGGACTAGCGGTGGGAATGAGCAGTTCTTC.

V usage is TRBV28 and J usage is TRBJ2-7; 8 positions agree with TRBD2. The CDR3 runs to 14 residues. The germline CDR1 and CDR2 sequences are MDHEN and SYDVKM. J gave up 3 bases and V 5 bases, and 6 bases lay outside the gene matches. This CDR3 reads CASSPGLVNYEQYF. CDR3 nucleotides: TGTGCCAGCAGTCCGGGACTAGTGAACTACGAGCAGTACTTC.

The V gene is TRBV28, the J gene TRBJ1-1; D unclear. This CDR3 is 12 amino acids long. V dropped 2 bases and J dropped 4 bases, with 5 bases sitting between them. From germline, CDR1 is MDHEN and CDR2 SYDVKM. This chain's CDR3 is CASSLTRTEAFF. The CDR3 DNA reads TGTGCCAGCAGTTTAACGCGCACTGAAGCTTTCTTT.

The chain combines TRBV18 with TRBJ2-7; D is unclear. Germline CDR1 reads KGHSH; CDR2 reads LQKENI. The ends were cut back, 3 bases at V and 6 bases at J, with 9 bases in the middle. CDR3 size: 12 residues. The CDR3, as DNA: TGTGCCAGCTCACCGGGCTTGGCCGAGCAGTACTTC. Translated: CASSPGLAEQYF.

Only a few counts were recorded for this clone. V and J are TRBV7-9 and TRBJ2-2, with D unclear. CDR1 is SEHNR, CDR2 FQNEAQ, per germline (reference sequence). The germline V and J ends were trimmed by 5 bases and 5 bases, with 9 bases remaining between them. The CDR3 covers 13 residues. CDR3: CASSPLGTGELFF. The CDR3 coding sequence is TGTGCCAGCAGCCCCCTAGGTACCGGGGAGCTGTTTTTT.

V is TRBV19 and J is TRBJ2-1, with D unclear. The CDR3 runs 16 residues. The ends were cut back, 5 bases at V and 3 bases at J, with 17 bases in the middle. Germline CDR1 LNHDA, CDR2 SQIVND (reference sequence). Here the CDR3 reads CASSPHEGLVYNEQFF. The CDR3, as DNA: TGTGCCAGTAGTCCTCACGAAGGTTTAGTCTACAATGAGCAGTTCTTC.

The chain employs TRBV13 and TRBJ2-2; maybe TRBD2 (7 bases). V shed 3 bases and J shed 5 bases, with 19 bases lying between them. The CDR3 length is 17 residues. Germline CDR1 is PRHDT and CDR2 is FYEKMQ (reference sequence). The CDR3 DNA is TGTGCCAGCAGCTTCGAAGGACTAGGGGGGAGAACCGGGGAGCTGTTTTTT. Amino acid sequence: CASSFEGLGGRTGELFF.

This chain links TRBV30 with TRBJ2-1; 13 bases line up with TRBD2. CDR3 size: 15 residues. Germline V lookup: CDR1 GTSNPN, CDR2 SVGIG (reference sequence). V dropped 1 base and J dropped 9; count of bases not matched to a gene: 6. The CDR3 protein is CAWSGGLAGASEQFF. In nucleotides, the CDR3 is TGTGCCTGGAGTGGTGGACTAGCGGGAGCTAGTGAGCAGTTCTTC.

V gene TRBV25-1 combines with J gene TRBJ2-2; the D gene is possibly TRBD2 (6 bases). The CDR3 is 15 residues long. V shed 4 bases and J shed 3 bases, with 12 bases lying between them. The germline V gene has CDR1 MGHDK and CDR2 SYGVNS. CDR3 in DNA: TGTGCCAGCAGTGTCCCGGGACTTCACACCGGGGAGCTGTTTTTT. This gives the protein CASSVPGLHTGELFF.

V is TRBV5-6 and J is TRBJ2-1; D possibly corresponds to TRBD1 (6 bases). The length of the CDR3 is 16 residues. Germline CDR1 SGHDT, CDR2 YYEEEE. V dropped 4 bases and J dropped 9 bases, with 23 bases sitting between them. The CDR3 DNA is TGTGCCAGCAGCCCCCTTGGGGGCGGAGTCCTCGGTGAGCAGTTCTTC. This sequence encodes CASSPLGGGVLGEQFF.

The V call is TRBV2, the J call TRBJ2-5; D possibly corresponds to TRBD1 (6 bases). Trimming shortened V by 6 bases and J by 5 bases, and 16 bases separated the two germline ends. This CDR3 spans 14 amino acids. CDR1 SNHLY and CDR2 FYNNEI come from the germline V gene. The CDR3 region is CASRAIGGGETQYF. The CDR3 DNA sequence: TGTGCCAGCAGGGCTATAGGGGGTGGGGAGACCCAGTACTTC. Filled out from reference TRBV2 and TRBJ2-5, the complete variable domain reads EPEVTQTPSHQVTQMGQEVILRCVPISNHLYFYWYRQILGQKVEFLVSFYNNEISEKSEIFDDQFSVERPDGSNFTLKIRSTKLEDSAMYFCASRAIGGGETQYFGPGTRLLVL.

The chain carries TRBV7-2 and TRBJ1-2; TRBD1 agrees at 7 bases. The CDR3 spans 16 residues. The germline V gene has CDR1 SGHTA and CDR2 FQGNSA. Unmatched junction bases numbered 9, after V lost 1 base and J lost 4 bases. The CDR3 loop reads CASSLGFRGRTYGYTF. The CDR3 region has the DNA TGTGCCAGCAGCTTAGGCTTTAGGGGGCGCACCTATGGCTACACCTTC.

The V call is TRBV30, the J call TRBJ2-5; D call uncertain. V dropped 4 bases and J dropped 2 bases, with 8 bases sitting between them. CDR1 and CDR2 (germline): GTSNPN, SVGIG (reference sequence). The CDR3 runs to 12 residues. CDR3 DNA: TGTGCCTGGAATGGGCCACAAGAGACCCAGTACTTC. Its protein product is CAWNGPQETQYF.

The CDR3 reads CASSLGFTYNEQFF. DNA for the CDR3: TGCGCCAGCAGCTTGGGGTTCACCTACAATGAGCAGTTCTTC. This chain connects TRBV5-1 to TRBJ2-1; D ambiguous. V was clipped by 0 bases and J by 2 bases, with 6 bases between them. The CDR3 runs to 14 residues. Germline assignment: CDR1 SGHRS and CDR2 YFSETQ. The variable domain in full, completed from reference TRBV5-1 and TRBJ2-1, reads KAGVTQTPRYLIKTRGQQVTLSCSPISGHRSVSWYQQTPGQGLQFLFEYFSETQRNKGNFPGRFSGRQFSNSRSEMNVSTLELGDSALYLCASSLGFTYNEQFFGPGTRLTVL.

The rearrangement links TRBV10-1 to TRBJ2-5; D is uncertain. Germline V gives CDR1 WNHNN, CDR2 SYGVQD (reference sequence). V lost 3 bases, J lost 4 bases, and 3 bases lay in between. This CDR3 comprises 11 residues. CDR3: CASSEGETQYF. The CDR3 coding sequence is TGCGCCAGCAGTGAAGGAGAGACCCAGTACTTC.

This chain joins TRBV7-9 and TRBJ2-7; TRBD2 aligns across 9 bases. V gave up 1 base and J gave up 5 bases; unmatched junction bases: 9. The CDR3 is made up of 16 amino acids. CDR1 is SEHNR and CDR2 is FQNEAQ in the germline V gene (reference sequence). Here the CDR3 reads CASSLVAPSGTNEQYF. In DNA, the CDR3 is TGTGCCAGCAGCTTAGTGGCGCCTAGCGGGACGAACGAGCAGTACTTC.

This chain links TRBV28 with TRBJ1-4; a weak D match, TRBD1 (5 bases). The germline gives CDR1 MDHEN, CDR2 SYDVKM. The CDR3 length is 11 residues. V lost 2 bases and J 16 bases, leaving 11 bases between the germline ends. DNA of the CDR3: TGTGCCAGCAGTTTAGGGGGGAGATCGTTTTTT. Translated, it gives CASSLGGRSFF. The variable domain in full, with the rest retrieved from reference TRBV28 and TRBJ1-4, is DVKVTQSSRYLVKRTGEKVFLECVQDMDHENMFWYRQDPGLGLRLIYFSYDVKMKEKGDIPEGYSVSREKKERFSLILESASTNQTSMYLCASSLGGRSFFGSGTQLSVL.

V gene TRBV28 combines with J gene TRBJ2-1, with D hard to call. In germline, CDR1 is MDHEN, CDR2 SYDVKM. Trimming removed 5 bases from V and 12 bases from J, with 14 bases in between. The CDR3 runs to 12 residues. CDR3 sequence (DNA): TGTGCCAGCAGTACCGAACTGTTAGGGCAGTTCTTC. Protein: CASSTELLGQFF. The complete variable domain, with remaining parts taken from reference TRBV28 and TRBJ2-1, reads DVKVTQSSRYLVKRTGEKVFLECVQDMDHENMFWYRQDPGLGLRLIYFSYDVKMKEKGDIPEGYSVSREKKERFSLILESASTNQTSMYLCASSTELLGQFFGPGTRLTVL.

This chain joins TRBV7-9 and TRBJ1-2; 7 bases are shared with TRBD1. V dropped 1 base and J dropped 6; count of bases not matched to a gene: 5. Germline CDR1 reads SEHNR; CDR2 reads FQNEAQ (reference sequence). The CDR3 runs to 14 residues. The CDR3 DNA sequence: TGTGCCAGCAGCTTAGGTTCCCAGGGGGATGGCTACACCTTC. This translates into CASSLGSQGDGYTF.

The gene calls are TRBV7-2 and TRBJ1-4; TRBD1 agrees at 7 bases. With 5 bases clipped from V and 8 bases from J, the junction kept 8 bases outside the gene matches. The CDR3 is made up of 14 amino acids. CDR1 is SGHTA and CDR2 is FQGNSA in the germline V gene. Here the CDR3 reads CASSIRGSEEKLFF. In nucleotides, the CDR3 is TGTGCCAGCAGCATCAGGGGGTCTGAGGAAAAACTGTTTTTT.